A single sample gave rise to the 17 T cell receptor beta chains below, sequenced in a study of blood T cells in healthy people across ages. Combining a sample-barcoded 5' primer with a J-beta primer mix, a second PCR ran for roughly 7 to 12 cycles. TCRdb reprocessed the 5' RACE reads with MiXCR, giving one entry per CDR3 protein. The top ten hold less than 2.5% of the sample, which has over 1.5 million distinct CDR3 sequences, roughly 50% seen once. The specimen sequenced was blood. These receptors were obtained from a woman aged 40-49 years in good health.

This clonotype has at least ten counts. The chain recombines TRBV2 with TRBJ2-5; D is possibly TRBD1 (6 bases). The CDR3 has 13 residues. Germline V gene lookup returns CDR1 SNHLY and CDR2 FYNNEI. Trimming stripped 8 bases from V and 1 base from J, with 11 bases between. CDR3 DNA sequence: TGTGCCAGCGGTGGGACATTCCAAGAGACCCAGTACTTC. It is translated as CASGGTFQETQYF.

The rearrangement joins TRBV25-1 to TRBJ2-7, with 7 bases aligning to TRBD1. V was pared by 4 bases and J by 6 bases, with 15 bases of the junction left unmatched. Germline V lookup: CDR1 MGHDK, CDR2 SYGVNS. CDR3 length equals 16 residues. The DNA of the CDR3 is TGTGCCAGCAGTGCCTCGAAGACAGGGTTCCTCCTCGAGCAGTACTTC. Translating gives CASSASKTGFLLEQYF.

J is TRBJ2-5 and V is TRBV9; 11 bases align to TRBD2. Per germline, CDR1 SGDLS and CDR2 YYNGEE. With 2 bases clipped from V and 5 bases from J, the junction kept 2 bases outside the gene matches. CDR3 length: 14 amino acids. CDR3 DNA: TGTGCCAGCAGCGTCCGACTAGCGGGGGAGACCCAGTACTTC. Protein product: CASSVRLAGETQYF.

V is TRBV24-1 and J is TRBJ2-3, with a weak D call TRBD1 (8 bases). The CDR3 consists of 16 residues. Germline CDR1 and CDR2: KGHDR and SFDVKD. The V and J ends lost 1 base and 1 base respectively, with 11 bases between them. In DNA, the CDR3 is TGTGCCACCAGTGATTTCACAGGGGGGGGCACAGATACGCAGTATTTT. Translated, it gives CATSDFTGGGTDTQYF.

A note on this clonotype: One junction end disagrees with the germline gene, perhaps due to a read error. V gene TRBV4-3 combines with J gene TRBJ2-5, with D unclear. Germline V gene sequence: CDR1 LGHNA, CDR2 YSLEER. CDR3 length equals 15 residues. CDR3 sequence reads: CASSQDRADQEAQYF. The CDR3 nucleotides are TGCGCCAGCAGCCAAGATAGGGCAGACCAAGAGGCCCAGTACTTC.

The rearrangement links TRBV4-2 to TRBJ2-7; 7 bases fit TRBD2. The DNA end is a closer match to TRBJ2-5, so the J assignment may be wrong. CDR3 length: 15 residues. Germline CDR1 reads LGHNA; CDR2 reads YNFKEQ. CDR3 amino acids: CASSQDEAGVETQYF. The CDR3 DNA sequence: TGTGCCAGCAGCCAAGACGAGGCGGGAGTAGAGACCCAGTACTTC.

The chain uses TRBV12-3 or TRBV12-4 and TRBJ2-3; weak D call: TRBD2 (5 bases). Trimming removed 5 bases from V and 7 bases from J, with 13 bases in between. This CDR3 contains 13 residues. The CDR3 DNA reads as TGTGCCAGCAGTGAGGGAGTAATATATACGCAGTATTTT. This translates into CASSEGVIYTQYF.

The sample holds a few counts of this clonotype. The V and J genes are TRBV29-1 and TRBJ2-5, with D perhaps TRBD2 (7 bases). CDR3 length: 14 amino acids. The V and J ends lost 4 bases and 0 bases respectively, with 12 bases between them. In germline, CDR1 is SQVTM, CDR2 ANQGSEA. In DNA form, the CDR3 reads TGCAGCGTTGGCGGGGGCGGCCACCAAGAGACCCAGTACTTC. Amino acids: CSVGGGGHQETQYF.

The chain links TRBV9 to TRBJ2-5, with D possibly being TRBD1 (6 bases). Trimming removed 4 bases from V and 11 bases from J, with 21 bases in between. The V gene's germline CDR1 is SGDLS and CDR2 YYNGEE. The CDR3 covers 14 residues. For the CDR3, the DNA is TGTGCCAGCAGCCCATCGGGACATTGGAATGAGCAGTACTTC. Encoded protein: CASSPSGHWNEQYF. Combining the CDR3 with reference TRBV9 and TRBJ2-5 gives the whole variable domain DSGVTQTPKHLITATGQRVTLRCSPRSGDLSVYWYQQSLDQGLQFLIQYYNGEERAKGNILERFSAQQFPDLHSELNLSSLELGDSALYFCASSPSGHWNEQYFGPGTRLLVL.

To note about this clonotype: The junction departs from the called germline gene at one end, perhaps through a read error. V gene TRBV6-5 combines with J gene TRBJ2-3; 9 nucleotides line up with TRBD1. Germline assignment: CDR1 MNHEY and CDR2 SVGAGI. The length of the CDR3 is 15 residues. CDR3 sequence (DNA): TGTGCCAGCAGTCAGGGACAGGGAGGCATAGATATGCAGTATTTT. Translated, it gives CASSQGQGGIDMQYF.

The CDR3 region has the DNA TGTGCCAGCAGCTTAACCAGGGGGCTAAGCTCCTACAATGAGCAGTTCTTC. Protein product: CASSLTRGLSSYNEQFF. The chain links TRBV13 to TRBJ2-1, with 8 bases lining up with TRBD1. After removal of 2 bases from V and 0 bases from J, the junction contained 6 bases not matched to a gene. The CDR3 covers 17 residues. The germline CDR1 and CDR2 sequences are PRHDT and FYEKMQ (reference sequence).

In its sample, this clonotype was seen a few times. The chain is built from TRBV5-1 and TRBJ2-7, with 8 nucleotides matching TRBD1. This CDR3 is 13 amino acids long. V lost 8 bases, J lost 3 bases, and 7 bases stayed unmatched. Germline loops: CDR1 SGHRS, CDR2 YFSETQ. The CDR3 is CASRQGLDYEQYF. The CDR3 DNA follows: TGCGCCAGTAGACAGGGGCTCGACTACGAGCAGTACTTC.

This clonotype was counted only a few times. The rearrangement links TRBV6-2 or TRBV6-3 to TRBJ2-3; 8 bases are a match to TRBD1. Trimming took 5 bases from V and 4 from J; bases not matched to a gene: 5. CDR1 MNHEY and CDR2 SVGEGT come from the germline V gene. There are 14 residues in the CDR3. The chain's CDR3 is CASSEQGESDTQYF. In DNA form, the CDR3 reads TGTGCCAGCAGTGAACAGGGGGAATCAGATACGCAGTATTTT.

This chain uses TRBV20-1 with TRBJ2-7; TRBD1 or TRBD2 may be the D gene (5 bases each). Germline CDR1 is DFQATT and CDR2 is SNEGSKA (reference sequence). The CDR3 is made up of 14 amino acids. Trimming shortened V by 6 bases and J by 0 bases, and 15 bases separated the two germline ends. The CDR3 DNA follows: TGCAGTGCACAAAGGAGGACAAACTCCTACGAGCAGTACTTC. It codes for CSAQRRTNSYEQYF.

This clonotype has more than one count but fewer than ten. The rearrangement links TRBV27 to TRBJ2-1; 8 bases align to TRBD2. Looked up from germline, CDR1 is MNHEY and CDR2 is SMNVEV (reference sequence). V gave up 6 bases and J gave up 13 bases; unmatched junction bases: 5. This CDR3 has 11 amino acids. The CDR3 DNA reads as TGTGCCAGCAGAGAAGCGGGGGTTCAGTTCTTC. Translating gives CASREAGVQFF.

The rearrangement uses TRBV28 and TRBJ2-1, with 11 bases aligning to TRBD2. Per the germline V gene, CDR1 is MDHEN and CDR2 is SYDVKM. This CDR3 region has 17 residues. V shed 7 bases, J shed 3 bases, and the junction held 11 bases outside the gene matches. The CDR3 nucleotides read TGTGCCAGCACCCCTGGCCTAGCGGGGGGACGCTACAATGAGCAGTTCTTC. Its protein product is CASTPGLAGGRYNEQFF.

The rearrangement links TRBV20-1 to TRBJ2-1; 8 bases are shared with TRBD2. V shed 0 bases, J shed 6 bases, and the junction held 7 bases outside the gene matches. There are 15 residues in the CDR3. Germline V gene sequence: CDR1 DFQATT, CDR2 SNEGSKA (reference sequence). The CDR3, as DNA: TGCAGTGCTAGAGATGACGGGGGGGGAAGCAATGAGCAGTTCTTC. This gives the protein CSARDDGGGSNEQFF.